The 7 T cell receptor beta chains below were found in one sample sequenced in a study of T cell changes during pregnancy in multiple sclerosis. Here immunoSEQ multiplex PCR was the method, and the copy in TCRdb shows in-frame clones only, minus some. The profile covers fewer than 55,000 clones, with approximately 90% appearing a single time and approximately 5.8% taken by the ten largest. This specimen consisted of CD8+ T cells from peripheral blood mononuclear cells, obtained after pregnancy. These receptors were collected from a female donor in good health, enrolled as a control in a pregnancy study.

The chain recombines TRBV6-4 with TRBJ2-1, with D possibly TRBD2 on 5 matching bases. The CDR3 loop spans 13 amino acids. V lost 3 bases, J lost 8 bases, and 11 bases lay in between. CDR1 is MRHNA and CDR2 is SNTAGT in the germline V gene. The CDR3 region is CASSESGFDEQFF. Written as DNA, the CDR3 is TGTGCCAGCAGTGAGAGCGGTTTCGATGAGCAGTTCTTC.

The chain combines TRBV15 with TRBJ2-1, with 9 bases lining up with TRBD2. In germline, CDR1 is LNHNV, CDR2 YYDKDF (reference sequence). The V gene end was trimmed by 5 bases and the J gene end by 7 bases; junction bases not matched to a gene: 12. This CDR3 is built from 16 residues. In DNA, the CDR3 is TGTGCCACCAGCCCCCGGAGGACTAGCGTAGTAAATGAGCAGTTCTTC. This translates into CATSPRRTSVVNEQFF.

This clone turned up a few times. The chain links TRBV27 to TRBJ1-6; D gene unclear. Germline lookup yields CDR1 MNHEY and CDR2 SMNVEV (reference sequence). The CDR3 extends over 13 amino acids. Between the trimmed V and J ends, which lost 4 bases and 6 bases, there was a span of 7 bases. The CDR3 protein is CASSSGINSPLHF. The CDR3 nucleotides are TGTGCCAGCAGTTCGGGTATTAATTCACCCCTCCACTTT.

The rearrangement joins TRBV6-5 to TRBJ1-2, with D hard to call. CDR3 length: 13 amino acids. Trimming shortened V by 1 base and J by 4 bases, and 7 bases separated the two germline ends. CDR1 and CDR2 (germline): MNHEY, SVGAGI. The CDR3 region is CASSYFLSYGYTF. The CDR3 DNA reads TGTGCCAGCAGTTACTTCCTAAGCTATGGCTACACCTTC.

The gene calls are TRBV28 and TRBJ2-3, with TRBD1 as a possible D gene (6 bases). CDR3 size: 16 residues. Deletions cut 0 bases from V and 0 bases from J, with 10 bases between. Germline CDR1 MDHEN, CDR2 SYDVKM. The CDR3 loop reads CASSLWDSTSTDTQYF. CDR3 nucleotides: TGTGCCAGCAGTTTATGGGACAGCACTAGCACAGATACGCAGTATTTT.

The rearrangement joins TRBV12-5 to TRBJ1-2; tentatively, D is TRBD1 (6 bases). Germline V gives CDR1 LGHNT, CDR2 FRNRAP. V gave up 2 bases and J gave up 8 bases, with 18 bases separating them. This CDR3 has 15 amino acids. CDR3 protein: CASGLINREGPGYTF. The CDR3 bases are TGTGCTAGTGGTTTGATTAACAGGGAAGGACCCGGCTACACCTTC.

This chain uses TRBV30 with TRBJ2-1, with 10 bases that match TRBD2. Germline V CDR1 and CDR2: GTSNPN, SVGIG (reference sequence). CDR3 size: 13 residues. V gave up 4 bases and J gave up 7 bases; unmatched junction bases: 4. The CDR3 is CAWTAGGLNEQFF. In DNA form, the CDR3 reads TGTGCCTGGACAGCGGGGGGGCTAAATGAGCAGTTCTTC.